What follows describes a single T cell receptor (beta chain). The sample originates from a study of blood T cell repertoires in COVID-19. Background on the study: Samples representing acute and convalescent COVID-19 were sourced from the United States, Italy and Spain. Nucleic acid was either cDNA or gDNA, and it came from T cells, B-cell-depleted T cells, or PBMCs.

The germline V gene has CDR1 SGHRS and CDR2 YFSETQ. The J segment lost 4 bases and the V segment lost 3 bases, leaving 3 bases of the junction unmatched. This CDR3 is built from 14 residues. Data came from immunoSEQ multiplex PCR; TCRdb stores just in-frame clones and leaves some out. The sample lists about 220,000 clones, 80% occurring once. The source material was peripheral blood. The chain has TRBV5-1 and TRBJ1-4; 7 bases match TRBD1. The sequence came from a human donor in a cohort sampled during active COVID-19. The CDR3 coding sequence is TGCGCCAGCAGCTGGGGACAGAATAATGAAAAACTGTTTTTT. Amino acids: CASSWGQNNEKLFF.